These 2 T cell receptor beta chains came from one sample sequenced in a study of blood T cells in healthy people across ages. With a J-beta primer mix and a sample-barcoded 5' primer, a second PCR ran about 7 to 12 cycles. TCRdb analysed the 5' RACE reads with MiXCR anew, one entry per CDR3 protein. The table has some 890,000 distinct CDR3 sequences, almost 30% seen once; the top ten hold about 10%. The sample was also linked to a second study, of T cells of mothers and their children.

Sequencing was done on a sample of blood. Receptors were obtained from a woman in her 40s in good health.

This chain joins TRBV7-2 and TRBJ2-1, with D uncertain. Trimming left V 6 bases short and J 4 bases short, with 16 bases between. Germline CDR1 SGHTA, CDR2 FQGNSA. This CDR3 is 15 amino acids long. The CDR3 sequence is CASSLTQTSYNEQFF. DNA of the CDR3: TGTGCCAGCAGTCTTACCCAAACCTCATACAATGAGCAGTTCTTC.

This clonotype was detected a few times. This chain joins TRBV27 and TRBJ2-1, with D possibly called TRBD1 or TRBD2 (6 bases each). The CDR3 runs 15 residues. CDR1 and CDR2 from the germline V gene are MNHEY and SMNVEV (reference sequence). V shed 2 bases and J shed 8 bases, with 16 bases lying between them. The CDR3 is CASSLGASGADEQFF. The CDR3 DNA is TGTGCCAGCAGTTTAGGTGCGTCGGGGGCTGATGAGCAGTTCTTC.